Listed below are T cell receptor beta chains from one sample, sequenced in a study of T-cell reconstitution after alpha-beta-depleted transplantation in children. TCRdb re-called the PCR reads with MiXCR, one entry per CDR3 protein. Among around 450,000 distinct CDR3 sequences, over 9.5% were seen once, and the ten largest hold around 2.2%. The sample in question was PBMCs, obtained before TCRalphabeta/CD19-depleted stem cell transplant. These receptors came from a child under 10 years old with inherited bone marrow failure, due to receive a stem cell transplant. Both conserved end residues are part of each CDR3. The order of the fields is D gene, V gene, clone size, J gene, CDR3 protein, CDR3 DNA. D genes are given only for firm matches. Rows give clone size only sometimes, using once, few, many, or a class for an expanded clone.

D gene: .
V gene: TRBV20-1
clone size: .
J gene: TRBJ1-2
CDR3 protein: CSASRDAPSYGYTF
CDR3 DNA: TGCAGTGCTTCCCGGGACGCTCCGTCCTATGGCTACACCTTC

D gene: TRBD2
V gene: TRBV11-2
clone size: many
J gene: TRBJ2-1
CDR3 protein: CASSTWTSGSSYNEQFF
CDR3 DNA: TGTGCCAGCAGCACCTGGACTAGCGGGAGCTCCTACAATGAGCAGTTCTTC

D gene: .
V gene: TRBV9
clone size: few
J gene: TRBJ1-2
CDR3 protein: CASSLRGQFDYGYTF
CDR3 DNA: TGTGCCAGCAGCCTCCGGGGGCAGTTTGACTATGGCTACACCTTC

D gene: TRBD2
V gene: TRBV4-1
clone size: many
J gene: TRBJ2-7
CDR3 protein: CASSQASGRYEQYF
CDR3 DNA: TGCGCCAGCAGCCAAGCGAGCGGGAGATACGAGCAGTACTTC

D gene: .
V gene: TRBV20-1
clone size: .
J gene: TRBJ2-4
CDR3 protein: CSAPSGAKNIQYF
CDR3 DNA: TGCAGTGCCCCCTCGGGGGCCAAAAACATTCAGTACTTC

D gene: .
V gene: TRBV7-9
clone size: few
J gene: TRBJ2-7
CDR3 protein: CASSFLGPAGQYF
CDR3 DNA: TGTGCCAGCAGCTTTCTGGGCCCCGCGGGGCAGTACTTC

D gene: .
V gene: TRBV7-2
clone size: many
J gene: TRBJ2-7
CDR3 protein: CASSLTPRLGYEQYF
CDR3 DNA: TGTGCCAGCAGCTTAACCCCCCGACTAGGCTACGAGCAGTACTTC

D gene: .
V gene: TRBV10-3
clone size: many
J gene: TRBJ1-5
CDR3 protein: CAISGGGRNSNQPQHF
CDR3 DNA: TGTGCCATCAGTGGCGGGGGGCGTAATAGCAATCAGCCCCAGCATTTT

D gene: .
V gene: TRBV4-3
clone size: .
J gene: TRBJ2-7
CDR3 protein: CASSHAVSSYEQYF
CDR3 DNA: TGCGCCAGCAGCCATGCCGTTAGCTCCTACGAGCAGTACTTC

D gene: TRBD2
V gene: TRBV7-9
clone size: .
J gene: TRBJ2-7
CDR3 protein: CASSLPSGEASYEQYF
CDR3 DNA: TGTGCCAGCAGCCTCCCTAGCGGGGAGGCCTCCTACGAGCAGTACTTC

D gene: .
V gene: TRBV27
clone size: many
J gene: TRBJ2-2
CDR3 protein: CASSLKPSGTGELFF
CDR3 DNA: TGTGCCAGCAGTTTAAAGCCTTCGGGCACCGGGGAGCTGTTTTTT

D gene: TRBD1
V gene: TRBV29-1
clone size: many
J gene: TRBJ1-1
CDR3 protein: CSVEEGDSRIGNTEAFF
CDR3 DNA: TGCAGCGTTGAAGAGGGGGACAGTCGCATCGGGAACACTGAAGCTTTCTTT

D gene: .
V gene: TRBV7-9
clone size: many
J gene: TRBJ1-5
CDR3 protein: CASSLGSGGAGQPQHF
CDR3 DNA: TGTGCCAGCAGCTTAGGGTCGGGGGGCGCGGGTCAGCCCCAGCATTTT

D gene: .
V gene: TRBV4-3
clone size: few
J gene: TRBJ2-7
CDR3 protein: CASSQARDYEQYF
CDR3 DNA: TGCGCCAGCAGCCAAGCGCGAGACTACGAGCAGTACTTC

D gene: .
V gene: TRBV7-9
clone size: many
J gene: TRBJ1-3
CDR3 protein: CASFDLTVLSGNTIYF
CDR3 DNA: TGTGCCAGCTTTGACTTGACAGTCCTATCTGGAAACACCATATATTTT

D gene: TRBD1
V gene: TRBV5-1
clone size: many
J gene: TRBJ1-4
CDR3 protein: CASSLRTGQNEKLFF
CDR3 DNA: TGCGCCAGCAGCTTAAGGACAGGGCAAAATGAAAAACTGTTTTTT

D gene: TRBD2
V gene: TRBV5-6
clone size: many
J gene: TRBJ2-1
CDR3 protein: CASSLDQREAPYNEQFF
CDR3 DNA: TGTGCCAGCAGCTTGGACCAGCGGGAGGCTCCCTACAATGAGCAGTTCTTC

D gene: .
V gene: TRBV5-1
clone size: .
J gene: TRBJ1-5
CDR3 protein: CASSLSEQGDRHF
CDR3 DNA: TGCGCCAGCAGCTTGAGTGAACAGGGTGATCGGCATTTT

D gene: .
V gene: TRBV4-3
clone size: many
J gene: TRBJ2-3
CDR3 protein: CASSQGLDGTDTQYF
CDR3 DNA: TGCGCCAGCAGCCAAGGACTAGATGGCACAGATACGCAGTATTTT

D gene: .
V gene: TRBV27
clone size: many
J gene: TRBJ2-1
CDR3 protein: CASSLSLGESDNEQFF
CDR3 DNA: TGTGCCAGCAGTTTATCGTTGGGAGAATCCGACAATGAGCAGTTCTTC

D gene: .
V gene: TRBV7-7
clone size: many
J gene: TRBJ2-5
CDR3 protein: CASSSDWYQETQYF
CDR3 DNA: TGTGCCAGCAGCTCAGACTGGTACCAAGAGACCCAGTACTTC

D gene: TRBD2
V gene: TRBV4-1
clone size: many
J gene: TRBJ2-3
CDR3 protein: CASSQRRGLTLTDTQYF
CDR3 DNA: TGCGCCAGCAGCCAACGAAGGGGACTAACCCTCACAGATACGCAGTATTTT

D gene: .
V gene: TRBV12-3/TRBV12-4
clone size: many
J gene: TRBJ1-3
CDR3 protein: CASSFNAASGNTIYF
CDR3 DNA: TGTGCCAGCAGTTTTAATGCGGCCTCTGGAAACACCATATATTTT

D gene: TRBD1
V gene: TRBV4-1
clone size: many
J gene: TRBJ1-2
CDR3 protein: CASSQEGVGGQGYGYTF
CDR3 DNA: TGCGCCAGCAGCCAAGAGGGGGTTGGGGGACAGGGATACGGCTACACCTTC

D gene: .
V gene: TRBV5-1
clone size: many
J gene: TRBJ2-5
CDR3 protein: CASSLSVETQYF
CDR3 DNA: TGCGCCAGCAGCTTGTCTGTGGAGACCCAGTACTTC

D gene: TRBD1
V gene: TRBV7-2
clone size: .
J gene: TRBJ1-2
CDR3 protein: CASSPGLDRALYRYTF
CDR3 DNA: TGTGCCAGCAGCCCTGGGCTGGACAGGGCCCTCTATCGCTACACCTTC

D gene: TRBD1
V gene: TRBV4-3
clone size: .
J gene: TRBJ1-5
CDR3 protein: CASSQAPAGGISQPQHF
CDR3 DNA: TGCGCCAGCAGCCAAGCCCCGGCAGGGGGGATAAGCCAGCCCCAGCATTTT

D gene: .
V gene: TRBV6-2/TRBV6-3
clone size: .
J gene: TRBJ2-1
CDR3 protein: CASSYWTGEEQFF
CDR3 DNA: TGTGCCAGCAGTTATTGGACGGGAGAGGAGCAGTTCTTC

D gene: TRBD2
V gene: TRBV6-2/TRBV6-3
clone size: .
J gene: TRBJ2-1
CDR3 protein: CASSYFPGLAGREEQFF
CDR3 DNA: TGTGCCAGCAGTTACTTCCCCGGACTAGCTGGACGTGAGGAGCAGTTCTTC

D gene: .
V gene: TRBV28
clone size: many
J gene: TRBJ2-1
CDR3 protein: CASSFNPYNEQFF
CDR3 DNA: TGTGCCAGCAGTTTCAACCCCTACAATGAGCAGTTCTTC

D gene: .
V gene: TRBV20-1
clone size: .
J gene: TRBJ2-3
CDR3 protein: CSAYTAQHTQYF
CDR3 DNA: TGCAGTGCTTATACAGCTCAACATACGCAGTATTTT

D gene: .
V gene: TRBV5-4
clone size: .
J gene: TRBJ2-3
CDR3 protein: CASSLEYRTDTQYF
CDR3 DNA: TGTGCCAGCAGCTTGGAGTACCGCACAGATACGCAGTATTTT

D gene: .
V gene: TRBV10-2
clone size: many
J gene: TRBJ2-7
CDR3 protein: CASMGGQKYEQYF
CDR3 DNA: TGCGCCAGCATGGGGGGACAGAAGTACGAGCAGTACTTC

D gene: .
V gene: TRBV2
clone size: many
J gene: TRBJ1-1
CDR3 protein: CASSEMGNTEAFF
CDR3 DNA: TGTGCCAGCAGTGAAATGGGGAACACTGAAGCTTTCTTT

D gene: .
V gene: TRBV12-3/TRBV12-4
clone size: many
J gene: TRBJ2-3
CDR3 protein: CASSTSPSTDTQYF
CDR3 DNA: TGTGCCAGCAGTACCAGTCCGTCCACAGATACGCAGTATTTT

D gene: TRBD1
V gene: TRBV7-2
clone size: many
J gene: TRBJ2-7
CDR3 protein: CASSSWTGSYEQYF
CDR3 DNA: TGTGCCAGCAGCAGTTGGACAGGCTCCTACGAGCAGTACTTC

D gene: .
V gene: TRBV7-2
clone size: many
J gene: TRBJ2-3
CDR3 protein: CASSFLDTQYF
CDR3 DNA: TGTGCCAGCAGTTTTCTAGATACGCAGTATTTT

D gene: TRBD2
V gene: TRBV6-5
clone size: .
J gene: TRBJ2-1
CDR3 protein: CASSFPGGVENEQFF
CDR3 DNA: TGTGCCAGCAGTTTTCCGGGAGGGGTTGAGAATGAGCAGTTCTTC

D gene: TRBD2
V gene: TRBV20-1
clone size: many
J gene: TRBJ2-1
CDR3 protein: CSAKTSGTPNEQFF
CDR3 DNA: TGCAGTGCCAAGACTAGCGGGACACCCAATGAGCAGTTCTTC

D gene: TRBD1
V gene: TRBV23-1
clone size: .
J gene: TRBJ2-3
CDR3 protein: CASSQGTGLRDTQYF
CDR3 DNA: TGCGCCAGCAGTCAAGGGACAGGGCTTCGGGATACGCAGTATTTT

D gene: .
V gene: TRBV4-3
clone size: many
J gene: TRBJ2-7
CDR3 protein: CASSQDRSGAYYEQYF
CDR3 DNA: TGCGCCAGCAGCCAAGATAGGAGCGGAGCTTACTACGAGCAGTACTTC

D gene: .
V gene: TRBV12-3/TRBV12-4
clone size: .
J gene: TRBJ1-6
CDR3 protein: CASSQPGRANSPLHF
CDR3 DNA: TGTGCCAGCAGCCAACCTGGCAGGGCTAATTCACCCCTCCACTTT

D gene: TRBD1
V gene: TRBV29-1
clone size: many
J gene: TRBJ2-5
CDR3 protein: CSVGSGGQETQYF
CDR3 DNA: TGCAGCGTTGGGTCAGGGGGCCAAGAGACCCAGTACTTC

D gene: .
V gene: TRBV3-1
clone size: many
J gene: TRBJ2-5
CDR3 protein: CASSQRGETQYF
CDR3 DNA: TGTGCCAGCAGCCAACGGGGGGAGACCCAGTACTTC

D gene: .
V gene: TRBV5-1
clone size: .
J gene: TRBJ1-1
CDR3 protein: CASSPEGGATEAFF
CDR3 DNA: TGCGCCAGCAGCCCGGAGGGGGGAGCCACTGAAGCTTTCTTT

D gene: .
V gene: TRBV29-1
clone size: many
J gene: TRBJ2-5
CDR3 protein: CSVEVWGGTQYF
CDR3 DNA: TGCAGCGTTGAGGTTTGGGGGGGCACCCAGTACTTC

D gene: .
V gene: TRBV5-1
clone size: once
J gene: TRBJ2-1
CDR3 protein: CASSLEALASGGKFF
CDR3 DNA: TGCGCCAGCAGCTTGGAAGCTTTGGCGTCCGGAGGAAAGTTCTTC

D gene: TRBD1
V gene: TRBV30
clone size: few
J gene: TRBJ2-3
CDR3 protein: CAWGPGTGGTDTQYF
CDR3 DNA: TGTGCCTGGGGGCCGGGGACAGGGGGCACAGATACGCAGTATTTT

D gene: .
V gene: TRBV3-1
clone size: once
J gene: TRBJ1-5
CDR3 protein: CASSQDFGLGDQPQHF
CDR3 DNA: TGTGCCAGCAGCCAAGATTTTGGGCTGGGCGATCAGCCCCAGCATTTT

D gene: .
V gene: TRBV20-1
clone size: .
J gene: TRBJ2-1
CDR3 protein: CSARRGDEQFF
CDR3 DNA: TGCAGTGCTAGGCGGGGAGATGAGCAGTTCTTC

D gene: .
V gene: TRBV7-9
clone size: many
J gene: TRBJ2-4
CDR3 protein: CASSQSRLAKNIQYF
CDR3 DNA: TGTGCCAGCAGCCAGAGCAGGCTAGCCAAAAACATTCAGTACTTC

D gene: .
V gene: TRBV23-1
clone size: .
J gene: TRBJ1-2
CDR3 protein: CASSPQDQNTYGYTF
CDR3 DNA: TGCGCCAGCAGTCCCCAAGACCAAAATACCTATGGCTACACCTTC